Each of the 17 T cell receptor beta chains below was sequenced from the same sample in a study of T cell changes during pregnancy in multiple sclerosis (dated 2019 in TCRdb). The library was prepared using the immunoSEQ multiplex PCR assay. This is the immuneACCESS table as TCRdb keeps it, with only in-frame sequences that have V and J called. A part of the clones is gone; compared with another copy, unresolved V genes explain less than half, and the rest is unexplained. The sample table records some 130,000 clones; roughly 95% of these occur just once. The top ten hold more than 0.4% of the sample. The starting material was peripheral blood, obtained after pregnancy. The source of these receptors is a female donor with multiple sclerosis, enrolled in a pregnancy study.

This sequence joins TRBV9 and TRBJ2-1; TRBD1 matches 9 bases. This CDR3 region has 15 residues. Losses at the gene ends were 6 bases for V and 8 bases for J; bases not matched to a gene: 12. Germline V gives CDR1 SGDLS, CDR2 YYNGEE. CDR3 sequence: CASNEQGAPPHEQFF. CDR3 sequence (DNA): TGTGCCAGCAACGAACAGGGGGCGCCTCCGCATGAGCAGTTCTTC.

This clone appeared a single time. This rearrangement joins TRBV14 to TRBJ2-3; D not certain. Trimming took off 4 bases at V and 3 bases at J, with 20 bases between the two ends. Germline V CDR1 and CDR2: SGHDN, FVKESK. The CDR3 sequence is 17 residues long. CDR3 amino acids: CASSPAAFPILTDTQYF. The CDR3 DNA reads TGTGCCAGCAGCCCCGCAGCGTTTCCTATTCTTACAGATACGCAGTATTTT.

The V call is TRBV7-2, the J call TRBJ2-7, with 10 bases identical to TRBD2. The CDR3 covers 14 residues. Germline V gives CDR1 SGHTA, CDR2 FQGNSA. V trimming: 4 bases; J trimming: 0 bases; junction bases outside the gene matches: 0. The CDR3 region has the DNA TGTGCCAGCAGCTGGACTAGCGGCTCCTACGAGCAGTACTTC. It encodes CASSWTSGSYEQYF.

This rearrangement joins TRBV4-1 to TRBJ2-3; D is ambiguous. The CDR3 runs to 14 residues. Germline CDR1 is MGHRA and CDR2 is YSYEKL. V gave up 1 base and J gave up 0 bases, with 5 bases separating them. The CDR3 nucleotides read TGCGCCAGCAGCCAAGTCGGTAGCACAGATACGCAGTATTTT. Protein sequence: CASSQVGSTDTQYF.

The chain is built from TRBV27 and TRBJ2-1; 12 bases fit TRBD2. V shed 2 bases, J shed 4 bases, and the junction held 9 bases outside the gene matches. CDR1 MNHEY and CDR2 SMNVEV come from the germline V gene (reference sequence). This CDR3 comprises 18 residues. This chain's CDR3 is CASSLGLAGGPLYNEQFF. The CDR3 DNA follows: TGTGCCAGCAGTTTAGGGCTAGCGGGAGGGCCCCTTTACAATGAGCAGTTCTTC.

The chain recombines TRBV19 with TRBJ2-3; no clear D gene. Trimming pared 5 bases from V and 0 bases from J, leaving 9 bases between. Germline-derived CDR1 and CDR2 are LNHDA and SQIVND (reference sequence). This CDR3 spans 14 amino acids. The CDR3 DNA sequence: TGTGCCAGTAGTGCCCTACCCAGCACAGATACGCAGTATTTT. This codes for CASSALPSTDTQYF.

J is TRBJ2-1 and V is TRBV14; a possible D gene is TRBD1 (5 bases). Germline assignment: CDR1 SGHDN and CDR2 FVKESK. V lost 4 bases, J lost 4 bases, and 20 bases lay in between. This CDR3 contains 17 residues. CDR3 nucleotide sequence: TGTGCCAGCAGCCCCCAAGGGGCAGCCCAAAGGTACAATGAGCAGTTCTTC. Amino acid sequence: CASSPQGAAQRYNEQFF.

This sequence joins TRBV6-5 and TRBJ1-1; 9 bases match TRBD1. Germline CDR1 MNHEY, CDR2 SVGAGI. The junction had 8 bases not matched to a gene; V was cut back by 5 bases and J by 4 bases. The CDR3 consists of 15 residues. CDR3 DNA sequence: TGTGCCAGCAGTCGTTCAACAGGGGGCGGCACTGAAGCTTTCTTT. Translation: CASSRSTGGGTEAFF.

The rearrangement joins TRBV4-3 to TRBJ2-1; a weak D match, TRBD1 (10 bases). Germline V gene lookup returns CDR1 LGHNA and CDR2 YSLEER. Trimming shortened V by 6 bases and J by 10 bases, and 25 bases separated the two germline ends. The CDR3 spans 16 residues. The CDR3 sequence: CASSDRGRPSGNEQFF. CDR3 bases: TGCGCCAGCAGTGACAGGGGGCGGCCTAGCGGGAACGAGCAGTTCTTC.

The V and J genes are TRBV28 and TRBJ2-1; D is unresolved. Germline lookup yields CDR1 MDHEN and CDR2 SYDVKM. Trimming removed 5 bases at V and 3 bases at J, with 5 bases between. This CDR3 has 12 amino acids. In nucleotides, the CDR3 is TGTGCCAGCAGTGCTAGCTACAATGAGCAGTTCTTC. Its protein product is CASSASYNEQFF.

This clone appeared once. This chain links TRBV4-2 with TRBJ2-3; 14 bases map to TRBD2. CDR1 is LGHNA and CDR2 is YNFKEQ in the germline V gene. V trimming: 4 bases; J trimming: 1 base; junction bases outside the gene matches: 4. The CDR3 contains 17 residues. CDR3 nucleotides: TGTGCCAGCAGCCCTACGGGACTAGCGGGAGGCACAGATACGCAGTATTTT. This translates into CASSPTGLAGGTDTQYF.

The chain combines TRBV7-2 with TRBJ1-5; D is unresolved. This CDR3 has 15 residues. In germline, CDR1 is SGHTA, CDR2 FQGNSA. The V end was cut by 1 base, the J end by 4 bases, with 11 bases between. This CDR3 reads CASSLDGGGNQPQHF. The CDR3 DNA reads TGTGCCAGCAGCTTAGACGGAGGCGGAAATCAGCCCCAGCATTTT.

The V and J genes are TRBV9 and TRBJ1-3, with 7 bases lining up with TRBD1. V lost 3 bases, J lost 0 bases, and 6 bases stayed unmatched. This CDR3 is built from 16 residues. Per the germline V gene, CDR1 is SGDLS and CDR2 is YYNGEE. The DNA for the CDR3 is TGTGCCAGCAGCGCCCGGGACAGACCCTCTGGAAACACCATATATTTT. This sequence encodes CASSARDRPSGNTIYF.

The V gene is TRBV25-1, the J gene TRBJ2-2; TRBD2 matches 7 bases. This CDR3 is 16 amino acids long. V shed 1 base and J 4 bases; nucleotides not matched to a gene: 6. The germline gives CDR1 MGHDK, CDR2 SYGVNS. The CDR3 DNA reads TGTGCCAGCAGTGAATGGGGGGGGAGGTTCACCGGGGAGCTGTTTTTT. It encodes CASSEWGGRFTGELFF.

The CDR3 region is CASSSRQGNTGELFF. The CDR3 nucleotides are TGTGCCAGCTCATCACGACAGGGGAATACCGGGGAGCTGTTTTTT. V gene TRBV18 combines with J gene TRBJ2-2; 8 bases match TRBD1. Germline loops: CDR1 KGHSH, CDR2 LQKENI. The length of the CDR3 is 15 residues. V lost 5 bases and J lost 5; bases outside the gene matches: 7.

CDR3 bases: TGTGCCAGCACCGTCGACAGCTACAATGAGCAGTTCTTC. Translating gives CASTVDSYNEQFF. The gene calls are TRBV5-6 and TRBJ2-1; tentative D call: TRBD1 (5 bases). This CDR3 region has 13 residues. The V and J ends lost 6 bases and 3 bases respectively, with 10 bases between them. Germline V CDR1 and CDR2: SGHDT, YYEEEE.

The CDR3 DNA sequence: TGTGCCAGCAAGGAAGGGGGTGCAGATACGCAGTATTTT. Encoded protein: CASKEGGADTQYF. The chain is built from TRBV6-5 and TRBJ2-3; TRBD1 is a possible D gene (6 bases). Trimming pared 7 bases from V and 4 bases from J, leaving 12 bases between. Germline V gene data show CDR1 as MNHEY and CDR2 as SVGAGI. CDR3 length equals 13 residues.